This TCR beta chain was documented in a study of technical replicates of blood from a few donors. Using immunoSEQ multiplex PCR, the repertoire was profiled, and TCRdb retains in-frame clones only, with some absent. There are some 69,000 clones in the sample; 80% to 90% occur only once, and around 4.6% lies in the top ten. The CDR3 runs to 15 residues. Trimming removed 5 bases from V and 7 bases from J; junction bases left unmatched: 8. Germline values: CDR1 SNHLY, CDR2 FYNNEI. This sequence joins TRBV2 and TRBJ1-6; 7 positions match TRBD1. This TCR was recovered from a human donor in good health. Some clones in this sample may be carry-over from other donors' samples. Sample: PBMCs. The CDR3 is CASSPRQGHNSPLHF. CDR3 DNA: TGTGCCAGCAGTCCCCGACAGGGCCACAATTCACCCCTCCACTTT.